Detailed here is one T cell receptor (beta chain). This sample is drawn from a study of technical replicates of blood from several donors. Assay used: immunoSEQ multiplex PCR; TCRdb lists only in-frame clones, some missing. The sample carries under 75,000 clones, approximately 86% recorded once. Sequencing used PBMCs. The TCR sequence derives from a human donor in good health. Some clones in this sample may be carry-over from other donors' samples.

CDR3 sequence (DNA): TGTGCCAGCAGTTCCACCGGGATCCATTTAGCCAAAAACATTCAGTACTTC. Its translation: CASSSTGIHLAKNIQYF. J is TRBJ2-4 and V is TRBV27, with D perhaps matching TRBD2 (5 bases). The ends were cut back, 4 bases at V and 0 bases at J, with 16 bases in the middle. This CDR3 has 17 residues. CDR1 and CDR2 from the germline V gene are MNHEY and SMNVEV (reference sequence).